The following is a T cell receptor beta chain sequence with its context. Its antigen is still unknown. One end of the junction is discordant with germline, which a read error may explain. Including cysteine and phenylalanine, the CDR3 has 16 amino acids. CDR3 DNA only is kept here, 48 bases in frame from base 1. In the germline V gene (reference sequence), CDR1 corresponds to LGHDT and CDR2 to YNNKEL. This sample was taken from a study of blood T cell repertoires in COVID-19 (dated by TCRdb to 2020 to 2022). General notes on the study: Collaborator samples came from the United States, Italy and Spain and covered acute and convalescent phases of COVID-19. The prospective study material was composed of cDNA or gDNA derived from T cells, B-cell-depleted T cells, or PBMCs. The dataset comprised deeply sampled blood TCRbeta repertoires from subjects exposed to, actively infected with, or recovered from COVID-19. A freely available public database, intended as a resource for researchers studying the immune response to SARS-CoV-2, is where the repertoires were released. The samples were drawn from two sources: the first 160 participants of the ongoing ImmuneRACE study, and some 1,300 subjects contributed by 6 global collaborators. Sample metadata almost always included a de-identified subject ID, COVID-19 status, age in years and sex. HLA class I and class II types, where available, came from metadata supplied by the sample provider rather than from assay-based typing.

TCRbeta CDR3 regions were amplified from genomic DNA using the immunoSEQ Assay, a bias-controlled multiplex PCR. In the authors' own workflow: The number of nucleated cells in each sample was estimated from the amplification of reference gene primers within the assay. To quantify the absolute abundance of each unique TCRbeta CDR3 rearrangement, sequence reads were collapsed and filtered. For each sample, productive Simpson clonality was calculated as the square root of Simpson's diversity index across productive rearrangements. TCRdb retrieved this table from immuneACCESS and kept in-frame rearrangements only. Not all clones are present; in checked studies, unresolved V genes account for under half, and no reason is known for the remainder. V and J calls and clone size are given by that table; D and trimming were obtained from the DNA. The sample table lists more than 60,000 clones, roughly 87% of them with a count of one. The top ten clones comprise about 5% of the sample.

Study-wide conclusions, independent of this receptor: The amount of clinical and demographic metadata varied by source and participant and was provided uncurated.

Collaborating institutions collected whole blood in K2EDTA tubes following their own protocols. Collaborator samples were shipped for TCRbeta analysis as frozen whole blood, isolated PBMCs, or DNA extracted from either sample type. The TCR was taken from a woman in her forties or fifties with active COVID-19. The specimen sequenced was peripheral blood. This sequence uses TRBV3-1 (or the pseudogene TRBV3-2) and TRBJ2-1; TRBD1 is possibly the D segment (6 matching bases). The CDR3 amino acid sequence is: CASSRGQLASHNEQFF. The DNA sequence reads TGTGCCAGCAGCCGAGGACAGCTAGCCTCCCACAATGAGCAGTTCTTC.